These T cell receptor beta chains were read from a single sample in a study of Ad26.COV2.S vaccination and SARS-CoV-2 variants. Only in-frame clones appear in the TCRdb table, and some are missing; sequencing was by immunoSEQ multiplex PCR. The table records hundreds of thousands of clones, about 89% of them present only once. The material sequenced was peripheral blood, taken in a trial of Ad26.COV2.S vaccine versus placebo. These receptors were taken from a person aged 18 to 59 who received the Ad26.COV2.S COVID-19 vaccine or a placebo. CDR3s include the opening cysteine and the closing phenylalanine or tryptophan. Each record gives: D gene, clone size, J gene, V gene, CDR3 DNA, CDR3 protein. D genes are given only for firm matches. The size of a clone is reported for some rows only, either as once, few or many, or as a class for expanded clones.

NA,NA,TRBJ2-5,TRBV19,TGTGCCAGTAGTATAGGGGGAGGAGGCGGAGAGACCCAGTACTTC,CASSIGGGGGETQYF
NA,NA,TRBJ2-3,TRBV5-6,TGTGCCAGCAGCTTGGGGGCCCTTGCGAGCACAGATACGCAGTATTTT,CASSLGALASTDTQYF
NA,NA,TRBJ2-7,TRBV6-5,TGTGCCAGCAGTTACTCGAGACAGATTTCCTACGAGCAGTACTTC,CASSYSRQISYEQYF
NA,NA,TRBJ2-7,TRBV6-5,TGTGCCAGCTGCCTCTCCGGGACAATTATCTACGAGCAGTACTTC,CASCLSGTIIYEQYF
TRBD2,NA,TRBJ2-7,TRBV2,TGTGCCAGCAGTGAAGCGGGGAGCAGACTAGCGACGGCCTACGAGCAGTACTTC,CASSEAGSRLATAYEQYF
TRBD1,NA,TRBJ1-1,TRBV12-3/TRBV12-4,TGTGCCAGCAGACCTGGGACAGAAGATGAAGCTTTCTTT,CASRPGTEDEAFF
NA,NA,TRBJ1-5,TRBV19,TGTGCCAGTAGAGAGGGAAAAAAGGGGGTTGTTGATCAGCCCCAGCATTTT,CASREGKKGVVDQPQHF
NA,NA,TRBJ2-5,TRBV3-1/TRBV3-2,TGTGCCAGCAGCCGAGCAGGGGGAGGAGAGACCCAGTACTTC,CASSRAGGGETQYF
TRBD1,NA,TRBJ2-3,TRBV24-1,TGTGCCTCAGAAGGACAGGGAACAGATACGCAGTATTTT,CASEGQGTDTQYF
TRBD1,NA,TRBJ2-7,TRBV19,TGTGCCAGTAGTACCGGACAGGGCCCCTACGAGCAGTACTTC,CASSTGQGPYEQYF
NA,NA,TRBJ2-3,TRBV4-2,TGTGCCAGCAGCCAACAGGGACTTATCACAGATACGCAGTATTTT,CASSQQGLITDTQYF
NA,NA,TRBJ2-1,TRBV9,TGTGCCAGCAGCGTAGTAATGAGGGGGGCCCGGAATGAGCAGTTCTTC,CASSVVMRGARNEQFF
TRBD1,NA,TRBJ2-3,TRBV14,TGTGCCAGCAGCGGAAAGGGACAGGGTGCAGATACGCAGTATTTT,CASSGKGQGADTQYF
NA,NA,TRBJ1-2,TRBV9,TGTGCCAGCAGCGTAGGGAACTATGGCTACACCTTC,CASSVGNYGYTF
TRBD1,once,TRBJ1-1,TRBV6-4,TGTGCCAGCAAAACGACAGGGAGTAACACTGAAGCTTTCTTT,CASKTTGSNTEAFF
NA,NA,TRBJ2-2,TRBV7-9,TGTGCCAGCAGCTTAGGGTTTAGCGAATGGAAGCTGTTTTTT,CASSLGFSEWKLFF
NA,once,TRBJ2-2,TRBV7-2,TGTGCCAGCAGCTTTCGGACACAGAACACCGGGGAGCTGTTTTTT,CASSFRTQNTGELFF
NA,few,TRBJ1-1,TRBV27,TGTGCCAGCAGTAAGAGGTTGAACACTGAAGCTTTCTTT,CASSKRLNTEAFF
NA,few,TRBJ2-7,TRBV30,TGTGCCTGGAGTGTAGAGTCAGGGCGCTACGAGCAGTACTTC,CAWSVESGRYEQYF
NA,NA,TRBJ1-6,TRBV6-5,TGTGCCAGCAGCGCCAGCCGGAGAGATTCACCCCTCCACTTT,CASSASRRDSPLHF
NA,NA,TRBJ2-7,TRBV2,TGTGCCAGCAGTTTCCTCCCCAGGGGCGAGCAGTACTTC,CASSFLPRGEQYF
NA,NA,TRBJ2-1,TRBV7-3,TGTGCCAGCAGCCATAGGGGCCTTAGCAATGAGCAGTTCTTC,CASSHRGLSNEQFF
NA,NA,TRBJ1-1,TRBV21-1,TGTGGCAGGGGACAGGGTGTTTCCTCCGCTGAAGCTTTCTTT,CGRGQGVSSAEAFF
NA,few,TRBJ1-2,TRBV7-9,TGTGCCAGCAGCCCTAGACAGTCCGCTAGCCACCCTTACTTC,CASSPRQSASHPYF